Listed below are T cell receptor beta chains from one sample, sequenced in a study of metastatic and nonmetastatic thyroid tumors. TCRdb reanalyzed the PCR reads with MiXCR. The sample holds about 20,000 clones, about a third seen once. Material for sequencing was tumor tissue. Receptors originate from a female donor with papillary thyroid cancer or a benign thyroid nodule (not recorded which). Some clones in this sample may be carry-over from other donors' samples. CDR3s include the opening cysteine and the closing phenylalanine or tryptophan. The order of the fields is J gene, D gene, clone size, V gene, CDR3 DNA, CDR3 protein. D genes are given only for firm matches. Clone size is not always given. Where it is, it says once, few, many or a class for expanded clones.

J gene: TRBJ1-1; D gene: NA; clone size: few; V gene: TRBV19; CDR3 DNA: TGTGCCAGTATTTCGACGGCTGAAGCTTTCTTT; CDR3 protein: CASISTAEAFF
J gene: TRBJ1-1; D gene: NA; clone size: few; V gene: TRBV6-1; CDR3 DNA: TGTGCCAGCAGTGTGGAATTATCCCCGGGGGAAGCTTTCTTT; CDR3 protein: CASSVELSPGEAFF
J gene: TRBJ2-7; D gene: NA; clone size: NA; V gene: TRBV2; CDR3 DNA: TGTGCCAGCAGTGAGGAAAGGGCCTCCTACGAGCAGTACTTC; CDR3 protein: CASSEERASYEQYF
J gene: TRBJ2-2; D gene: TRBD2; clone size: NA; V gene: TRBV6-2/TRBV6-3; CDR3 DNA: TGTGCCAGCAGTTACTCAGGTCTAGCGGGAGGAATCAACACCGGGGAGCTGTTTTTT; CDR3 protein: CASSYSGLAGGINTGELFF
J gene: TRBJ1-3; D gene: TRBD1; clone size: NA; V gene: TRBV6-1; CDR3 DNA: TGTGCCAGCGGGGACAGATACTCTGGAAACACCATATATTTT; CDR3 protein: CASGDRYSGNTIYF
J gene: TRBJ2-7; D gene: TRBD1; clone size: NA; V gene: TRBV5-1; CDR3 DNA: TGCGCCAGCAGCTTACAGGGGCGGTCCTACGAGCAGTACTTC; CDR3 protein: CASSLQGRSYEQYF
J gene: TRBJ2-1; D gene: TRBD2; clone size: NA; V gene: TRBV12-3/TRBV12-4; CDR3 DNA: TGTGCCAGCAGGTTCGGGGGGGTCTACAATGAGCAGTTCTTC; CDR3 protein: CASRFGGVYNEQFF
J gene: TRBJ2-1; D gene: NA; clone size: few; V gene: TRBV12-3/TRBV12-4; CDR3 DNA: TGTGCCAGCAGCCGAAGACAAGTGCAACTCTTC; CDR3 protein: CASSRRQVQLF
J gene: TRBJ1-3; D gene: NA; clone size: few; V gene: TRBV15; CDR3 DNA: TGTGCCACCAGCAGAAGGGGACCCCGGAACACCATATATTTT; CDR3 protein: CATSRRGPRNTIYF
J gene: TRBJ1-1; D gene: NA; clone size: few; V gene: TRBV10-3; CDR3 DNA: TGTGCCATCAGTGAGTCTTGGGGAACTGAAGCTTTCTTT; CDR3 protein: CAISESWGTEAFF
J gene: TRBJ1-5; D gene: TRBD1; clone size: NA; V gene: TRBV7-9; CDR3 DNA: TGTGCCAGCAGCTTAGGGGACAGGAGCAATCAGCCCCAGCATTTT; CDR3 protein: CASSLGDRSNQPQHF
J gene: TRBJ1-4; D gene: NA; clone size: NA; V gene: TRBV4-1; CDR3 DNA: TGCGCCAGCAGCCAAGAGTCGGCGACAAATGAAAAACTGTTTTTT; CDR3 protein: CASSQESATNEKLFF
J gene: TRBJ2-7; D gene: NA; clone size: once; V gene: TRBV5-1; CDR3 DNA: TGCGCCAGCAGCTTGGCCGGACTTGCGATGGGGTACGAGCAGTACTTC; CDR3 protein: CASSLAGLAMGYEQYF
J gene: TRBJ1-5; D gene: NA; clone size: few; V gene: TRBV12-3/TRBV12-4; CDR3 DNA: TGTGCCAGCCGCCGGGACGGCGCTTCGCTCCAGCATTTT; CDR3 protein: CASRRDGASLQHF
J gene: TRBJ2-6; D gene: TRBD2; clone size: NA; V gene: TRBV7-8; CDR3 DNA: TGTGCCAGTCTCCCGGGACGAGCGGGGGCTGGGGCCAACGTCCTGACTTTC; CDR3 protein: CASLPGRAGAGANVLTF
J gene: TRBJ1-2; D gene: NA; clone size: NA; V gene: TRBV30; CDR3 DNA: TGTGCCTGGAGTGTACTTGGGAGGGGGTATGGCTACACCTTC; CDR3 protein: CAWSVLGRGYGYTF